The 21 T cell receptor beta chains below all came from one sample that was sequenced in a study of T cell changes during pregnancy in multiple sclerosis (dated by TCRdb to the late 2010s). To prepare the library, the immunoSEQ multiplex PCR assay was applied. TCRdb provides this immuneACCESS table in a form limited to in-frame rearrangements. Some clones are lacking; in checked studies, under half of them reflect an unresolved V gene, and why the rest are absent is not known. This sample lists roughly 89,000 clones; around 93% were detected once. The ten largest clonotypes hold roughly 4% of the sample. Sequenced here: peripheral blood, sampled in the first trimester of pregnancy. These receptors originate from a female donor with multiple sclerosis, enrolled in a pregnancy study.

This chain links TRBV15 with TRBJ1-4; no clear D. The CDR3 spans 17 residues. V lost 3 bases and J lost 0, with 14 bases in between. The germline gives CDR1 LNHNV, CDR2 YYDKDF (reference sequence). The DNA of the CDR3 is TGTGCCACCAGCAGGAAAAAGACATCCGCAACTAATGAAAAACTGTTTTTT. Amino acids: CATSRKKTSATNEKLFF.

The chain is built from TRBV9 and TRBJ1-2; D call uncertain. This CDR3 is 15 amino acids long. V gave up 0 bases and J gave up 5 bases, with 14 bases separating them. From germline, CDR1 is SGDLS and CDR2 YYNGEE. CDR3 in amino acids: CASSVEADQVYGYTF. The CDR3 DNA reads as TGTGCCAGCAGCGTAGAGGCAGATCAGGTATATGGCTACACCTTC.

CDR3 sequence reads: CASSLETLNEQFF. In DNA, the CDR3 is TGCGCCAGCAGCTTGGAGACTCTCAATGAGCAGTTCTTC. This sequence joins TRBV5-1 and TRBJ2-1, with D unresolved. CDR3 length: 13 amino acids. The germline V gene has CDR1 SGHRS and CDR2 YFSETQ. Trimming cost V 0 bases and J 6 bases, with 7 bases left between them.

V usage is TRBV5-1 and J usage is TRBJ2-3; 9 bases are shared with TRBD2. Looked up from germline, CDR1 is SGHRS and CDR2 is YFSETQ. This CDR3 is 15 amino acids long. V was pared by 4 bases and J by 5 bases, with 8 bases of the junction left unmatched. In DNA form, the CDR3 reads TGCGCCAGCAGCATCATAGCGGGGGTAGTAGATACGCAGTATTTT. Translation gives CASSIIAGVVDTQYF.

CDR3 sequence (DNA): TGTGCCAGCAGCTTAGGGGTTTCTAGCGGGGGCGGGACAGATACGCAGTATTTT. This codes for CASSLGVSSGGGTDTQYF. The J gene is TRBJ2-3, the V gene TRBV7-8; 10 bases fit TRBD2. Germline lookup yields CDR1 SGHVS and CDR2 FQNEAQ. Unmatched junction bases numbered 10, after V lost 1 base and J lost 3 bases. The CDR3 extends over 18 amino acids.

The CDR3 DNA reads as TGTGCCAGCAGCGCCGGGACTAGCGGGCTTCCAACCTACGAGCAGTACTTC. This codes for CASSAGTSGLPTYEQYF. The chain joins TRBV9 to TRBJ2-7; 12 positions match TRBD2. The germline CDR1 and CDR2 sequences are SGDLS and YYNGEE. This CDR3 region has 17 residues. The V and J ends lost 3 bases and 2 bases, in that order; junction bases with no gene match: 9.

The chain is built from TRBV5-4 and TRBJ1-2; D not certain. CDR1 is SGHNT, CDR2 YYREEE, per germline (reference sequence). The CDR3 spans 14 residues. V lost 2 bases and J lost 0, with 8 bases in between. The CDR3, as DNA: TGTGCCAGCAGCTTAAGTACAGCTAACTATGGCTACACCTTC. Amino acids: CASSLSTANYGYTF. The variable domain in full, completed from reference TRBV5-4 and TRBJ1-2, reads ETGVTQSPTHLIKTRGQQVTLRCSSQSGHNTVSWYQQALGQGPQFIFQYYREEENGRGNFPPRFSGLQFPNYSSELNVNALELDDSALYLCASSLSTANYGYTFGSGTRLTVV.

A single count supports this clone. The V and J genes are TRBV29-1 and TRBJ2-3, with 7 bases fitting TRBD2. The V and J ends lost 7 bases and 2 bases, in that order; junction bases with no gene match: 9. CDR1 is SQVTM, CDR2 ANQGSEA, per germline. The CDR3 totals 14 residues. DNA for the CDR3: TGCAGCGCCCTGGGGGGGGAGATCACAGATACGCAGTATTTT. It yields the protein CSALGGEITDTQYF.

V usage is TRBV27 and J usage is TRBJ2-1; 7 bases are a match to TRBD1. J gave up 5 bases and V 1 base, and 11 bases lay outside the gene matches. The germline V gene has CDR1 MNHEY and CDR2 SMNVEV (reference sequence). CDR3 length: 17 residues. Here the CDR3 reads CASSLLGQPNFNNEQFF. The CDR3 coding sequence is TGTGCCAGCAGTTTATTGGGACAGCCTAACTTTAACAATGAGCAGTTCTTC.

This sequence joins TRBV18 and TRBJ2-3; 10 positions match TRBD2. Trimming cost V 3 bases and J 3 bases; bases outside gene matches: 0. This CDR3 is built from 14 residues. CDR1 and CDR2 from the germline V gene are KGHSH and LQKENI. The CDR3 region has the DNA TGTGCCAGCTCACCGACTAGCGGGACAGATACGCAGTATTTT. Translating gives CASSPTSGTDTQYF.

The chain uses TRBV2 and TRBJ2-5; 10 positions match TRBD2. The CDR3 has 15 amino acids. Germline values: CDR1 SNHLY, CDR2 FYNNEI. The ends lost 6 bases at V and 1 base at J; junction bases unmatched: 5. The CDR3 spells CASRRASGGQETQYF. The CDR3 nucleotides are TGTGCCAGCAGACGGGCTAGCGGGGGCCAAGAGACCCAGTACTTC.

The rearrangement uses TRBV18 and TRBJ2-7; possible D gene TRBD1, 5 bases. Trimming cost V 2 bases and J 3 bases, with 17 bases left between them. Per the germline V gene, CDR1 is KGHSH and CDR2 is LQKENI. The CDR3 spans 16 residues. The CDR3 protein is CASSPTGASLRYEQYF. CDR3 DNA: TGTGCCAGCTCACCAACAGGTGCTTCCCTCCGCTACGAGCAGTACTTC.

This clone was counted only a few times. This chain uses TRBV5-1 with TRBJ2-7; TRBD1 matches 10 bases. The CDR3 has 15 amino acids. J was trimmed by 5 bases and V by 5 bases; bases with no gene match: 10. CDR1 is SGHRS and CDR2 is YFSETQ in the germline V gene. The CDR3 region has the DNA TGCGCCAGCAGAACGGCTGGGACAGGGGTAAACGAGCAGTACTTC. Translation: CASRTAGTGVNEQYF.

J is TRBJ2-5 and V is TRBV18, with D hard to call. The germline V gene has CDR1 KGHSH and CDR2 LQKENI. The CDR3 is made up of 12 amino acids. Deletions cut 4 bases from V and 5 bases from J, with 8 bases between. The CDR3 reads CASSLGSETQYF. The CDR3 DNA reads as TGTGCCAGCTCACTTGGCTCGGAGACCCAGTACTTC.

The genes are TRBV2 and TRBJ2-7; D is ambiguous. There are 12 residues in the CDR3. Germline V gene data show CDR1 as SNHLY and CDR2 as FYNNEI. Trimming removed 7 bases from V and 0 bases from J, with 7 bases in between. CDR3 amino acids: CASTPSSYEQYF. CDR3 bases: TGTGCCAGCACCCCTAGCTCCTACGAGCAGTACTTC.

The V gene is TRBV4-1, the J gene TRBJ2-3; D possibly corresponds to TRBD1 (6 bases). In germline, CDR1 is MGHRA, CDR2 YSYEKL. V was trimmed by 3 bases and J by 11 bases, leaving 15 bases between them. The CDR3 sequence is 13 residues long. The CDR3 nucleotides read TGCGCCAGCAGCCAGGGGTCCCCACAGGGGCAGTATTTT. Translated, it gives CASSQGSPQGQYF.

The chain employs TRBV18 and TRBJ1-2; TRBD1 is a possible D gene (6 bases). Germline CDR1 and CDR2: KGHSH and LQKENI. The germline V and J ends were trimmed by 3 bases and 7 bases, with 15 bases remaining between them. The CDR3 extends over 14 amino acids. The CDR3 here is CASSPSGVAGGYTF. The CDR3 DNA follows: TGTGCCAGCTCACCTTCAGGGGTCGCGGGTGGCTACACCTTC. Variable domain in full (rest from reference TRBV18 and TRBJ1-2): NAGVMQNPRHLVRRRGQEARLRCSPMKGHSHVYWYRQLPEEGLKFMVYLQKENIIDESGMPKERFSAEFPKEGPSILRIQQVVRGDSAAYFCASSPSGVAGGYTFGSGTRLTVV.

The CDR3 nucleotides are TGTGCCAGCAGTGGGCGGGACAGATATAATGAAAAACTGTTTTTT. The encoded protein is CASSGRDRYNEKLFF. The V and J genes are TRBV6-1 and TRBJ1-4; TRBD1 aligns across 7 bases. The CDR3 is 15 amino acids. V lost 4 bases, J lost 4 bases, and 6 bases stayed unmatched. Germline V gene data show CDR1 as MNHNS and CDR2 as SASEGT.

The chain uses TRBV5-6 and TRBJ1-2; D gene ambiguous. Germline CDR1 is SGHDT and CDR2 is YYEEEE. The germline V and J ends were trimmed by 1 base and 8 bases, with 6 bases remaining between them. CDR3 length: 11 amino acids. CDR3 DNA: TGTGCCAGCAGCTTGTTCTTGGGCTACACCTTC. This translates into CASSLFLGYTF.

The CDR3 DNA reads as TGTGCCAGCAGCCAGAGGACGGGGGGGAACACCGGGGAGCTGTTTTTT. As protein: CASSQRTGGNTGELFF. The rearrangement joins TRBV27 to TRBJ2-2; 7 bases are a match to TRBD2. The CDR3 runs to 16 residues. Germline CDR1 is MNHEY and CDR2 is SMNVEV (reference sequence). With 6 bases clipped from V and 1 base from J, the junction kept 8 bases outside the gene matches.

CDR3 bases: TGTGCCAGCAGCCGGGGTCGGAGTAAGTTCTTC. This gives the protein CASSRGRSKFF. This chain joins TRBV9 and TRBJ2-1; D may be TRBD2 (5 bases). V was pared by 4 bases and J by 14 bases, with 13 bases between. Germline V gene sequence: CDR1 SGDLS, CDR2 YYNGEE. The CDR3 spans 11 residues.